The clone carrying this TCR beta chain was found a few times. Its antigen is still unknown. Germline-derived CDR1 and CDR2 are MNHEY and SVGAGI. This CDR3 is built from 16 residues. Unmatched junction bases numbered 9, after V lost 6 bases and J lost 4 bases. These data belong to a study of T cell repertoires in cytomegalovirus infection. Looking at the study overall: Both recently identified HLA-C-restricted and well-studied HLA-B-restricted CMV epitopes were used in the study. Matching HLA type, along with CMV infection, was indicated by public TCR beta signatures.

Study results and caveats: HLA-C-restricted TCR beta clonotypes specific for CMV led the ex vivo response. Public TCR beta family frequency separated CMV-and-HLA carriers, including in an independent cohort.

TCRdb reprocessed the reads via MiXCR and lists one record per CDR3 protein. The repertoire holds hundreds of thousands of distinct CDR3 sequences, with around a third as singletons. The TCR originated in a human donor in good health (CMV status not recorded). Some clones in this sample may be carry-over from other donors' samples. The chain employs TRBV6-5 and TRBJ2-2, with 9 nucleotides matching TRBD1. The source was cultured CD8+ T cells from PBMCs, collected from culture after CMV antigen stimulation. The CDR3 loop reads CASRPLQGAFTGELFF. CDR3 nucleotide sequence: TGTGCCAGCAGGCCTCTACAGGGGGCTTTCACCGGGGAGCTGTTTTTT.